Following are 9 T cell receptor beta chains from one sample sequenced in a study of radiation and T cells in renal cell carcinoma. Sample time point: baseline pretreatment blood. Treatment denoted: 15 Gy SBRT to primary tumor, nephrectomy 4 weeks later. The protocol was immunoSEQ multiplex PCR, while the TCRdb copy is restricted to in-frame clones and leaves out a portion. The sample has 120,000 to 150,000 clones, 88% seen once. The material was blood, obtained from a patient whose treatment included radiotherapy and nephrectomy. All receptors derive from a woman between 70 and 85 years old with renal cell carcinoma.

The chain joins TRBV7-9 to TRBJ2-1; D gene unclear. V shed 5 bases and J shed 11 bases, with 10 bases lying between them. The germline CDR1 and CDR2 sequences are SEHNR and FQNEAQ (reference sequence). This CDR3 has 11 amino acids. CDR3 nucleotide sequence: TGTGCCAGCAGCATACAGCTTAAGCAGTTCTTC. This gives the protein CASSIQLKQFF.

Written as DNA, the CDR3 is TGTGCCAGCAGTTTGACAGGGACCTATGGCTACACCTTC. Protein sequence: CASSLTGTYGYTF. The genes are TRBV28 and TRBJ1-2; 7 positions agree with TRBD1. Trimming removed 3 bases from V and 4 bases from J; junction bases left unmatched: 2. The CDR3 length is 13 residues. The germline CDR1 and CDR2 sequences are MDHEN and SYDVKM.

The CDR3 reads CASVRDGYSNQPQHF. CDR3 DNA sequence: TGTGCCAGCGTGAGGGACGGCTATAGCAATCAGCCCCAGCATTTT. The chain carries TRBV19 and TRBJ1-5; tentatively, D is TRBD1 (5 bases). CDR1 LNHDA and CDR2 SQIVND come from the germline V gene (reference sequence). The germline V and J ends were trimmed by 9 bases and 0 bases, with 15 bases remaining between them. This CDR3 is 15 amino acids long.

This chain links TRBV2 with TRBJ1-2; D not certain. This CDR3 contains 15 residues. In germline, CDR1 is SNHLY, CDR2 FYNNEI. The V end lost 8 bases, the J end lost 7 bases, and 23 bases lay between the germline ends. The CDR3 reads CASGIERAGGRGYTF. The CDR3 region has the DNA TGTGCCAGCGGAATAGAGAGGGCCGGTGGACGTGGCTACACCTTC.

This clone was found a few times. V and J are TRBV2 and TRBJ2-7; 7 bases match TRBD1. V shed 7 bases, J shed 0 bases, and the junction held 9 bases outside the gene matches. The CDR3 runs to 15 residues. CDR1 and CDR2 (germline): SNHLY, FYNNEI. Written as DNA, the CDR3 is TGTGCCAGCATTGACTTGACAGGGAGCTCCTACGAGCAGTACTTC. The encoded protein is CASIDLTGSSYEQYF.

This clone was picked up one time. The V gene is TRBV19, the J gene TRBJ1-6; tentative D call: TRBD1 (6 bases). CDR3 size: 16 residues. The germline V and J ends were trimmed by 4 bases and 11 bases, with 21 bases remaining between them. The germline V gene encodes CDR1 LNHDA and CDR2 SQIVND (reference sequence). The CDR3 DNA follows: TGTGCCAGTAGTACGCCGACAGGCGGTTTTCTACCACCCCTCCACTTT. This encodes CASSTPTGGFLPPLHF.

This chain's CDR3 is CASSSIAGGRIDTQYF. CDR3 DNA: TGTGCCAGCAGTTCAATTGCGGGGGGCCGTATAGATACGCAGTATTTT. This chain links TRBV6-6 with TRBJ2-3; 8 bases match TRBD2. Trimming cost V 4 bases and J 5 bases; bases outside gene matches: 11. Germline CDR1 reads MNHNY; CDR2 reads SVGAGI (reference sequence). The CDR3 consists of 16 residues.

The CDR3 reads CASTFQETQYF. The CDR3 bases are TGCGCCAGCACCTTCCAAGAGACCCAGTACTTC. The gene calls are TRBV5-1 and TRBJ2-5; D call uncertain. CDR3 length equals 11 residues. Germline loops: CDR1 SGHRS, CDR2 YFSETQ. V lost 6 bases and J 1 base, leaving 4 bases between the germline ends.

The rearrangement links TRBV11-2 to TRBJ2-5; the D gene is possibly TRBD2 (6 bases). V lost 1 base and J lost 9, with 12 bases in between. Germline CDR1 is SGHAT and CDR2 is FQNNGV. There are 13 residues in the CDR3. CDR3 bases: TGTGCCAGCAGCTTAGCCCCACCGGGGGCCCAGTACTTC. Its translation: CASSLAPPGAQYF.